This record concerns one T cell receptor beta chain sequence. This clonotype has at least ten counts. This clone's antigen is unknown. The sample holds no much larger clone one base away, and base qualities are not on file. Library preparation was by UMI-ligation and nested PCR. The ligated cDNA was amplified in four rounds of PCR with nested alpha and beta constant region primers together with the SP2 primer. For the blood and skin samples, TCR RNA was reverse transcribed with SuperScript IV using primers for the alpha and beta constant regions. T4 RNA ligase 1 was used to ligate an oligonucleotide containing the Illumina SP2 primer and a UMI to the 3' end of the cDNA. The 12-nucleotide UMI consisted of two random hexamers with an eight-base spacer between the hexamers to prevent hairpin formation. From the second PCR onward, TCR alpha and beta chain libraries were processed separately and dual indexed for multiplexing. After pooling, the indexed libraries were analyzed by capillary electrophoresis and sequenced on either an Illumina MiSeq or NextSeq. Libraries were spiked with PhiX DNA at about 5-7.5% so that base diversity was increased and cluster recognition was improved. In the authors' own workflow: UMIs were extracted from read 2 by Demultiplexor and combined with the TCR sequence from read 1, and reads were split according to sample indices. V and J genes and V-J junctions were identified by Decombinator, and each TCR was assigned a five-part identifier that included V and J deletions. Collapsinator relied on UMIs to correct both sequencing errors and PCR amplification heterogeneity, producing a UMI-based abundance for each TCR. CDR3Translator converted identifiers to nucleotide sequence, translated to amino acids, and extracted CDR3 regions using terminal motifs. Error-corrected alpha and beta TCR counts from blood and skin were compared after normalization to input RNA amount. TCRdb's own reprocessing of the public reads used fastp at Q25 and MiXCR and kept productive beta chains. Each entry is one CDR3 protein sequence, shown with its most common DNA and genes. These V and J calls originate from TCRdb's pipeline instead of the authors' own analysis. Across this sample there are tens of thousands of distinct CDR3 sequences, with approximately 6.7% seen only once. The ten top clones hold 3.1% of the sample.

These data are taken from a study of naive and memory T cell subsets (dated by TCRdb to the late 2010s). Concerning the study at large: In the figure summarizing the skin biopsy and whole blood samples, some 10 blood donors, 7 tuberculin skin test biopsies and 3 saline control biopsies were reported. Usually PCR2 was run as a SYBR Green qPCR and stopped at a set threshold, although low-input samples could use end-point PCR (roughly 6 cycles) instead. As previously described, skin biopsies were taken from tuberculin skin test sites or from saline-injected control sites and processed for RNA extraction.

Taken from cysteine to phenylalanine, the CDR3 has 15 residues. Here the CDR3 DNA is all that survives: 45 bases in frame from base 1. Trimmed from V: 3 bases; trimmed from J: 1 base; junction bases lacking a gene match: 4. The CDR1 and CDR2 encoded by the germline V gene (reference sequence) are LGHDT and YNNKEL. The sample's treatment or condition label, in plain terms: skin biopsy from PPD injection site in Mantoux-positive individual. Using 3' ligation of a UMI-containing oligonucleotide to TCR cDNA, the study laid out a robust and sensitive protocol to amplify, sequence and analyze TCRs. Tuberculin skin test biopsies were obtained from sites injected with PPD in individuals who had a positive Mantoux test. Total RNA was used without cell sorting and was treated with RQ1 DNase before reverse transcription, with a target input of roughly 1 to 1000 ng. Libraries were prepared from skin biopsies and whole blood so that pipeline robustness could be tested in samples in which T cells form a minority population.

Here is what the overall study found, with its caveats: The paper did not give details of skin biopsy collection and RNA processing, instead referencing earlier studies for those details. Higher TCR numbers at tuberculin skin test sites were interpreted as T cell infiltration of a delayed type IV hypersensitivity reaction. The RNA-based method was acknowledged to be potentially sensitive to changes in TCR transcripts with T cell activation and differentiation. Both types of skin biopsy reportedly yielded TCR sequences, though far more TCRs came from tuberculin skin test sites.

Sequenced material: skin, taken from a tuberculin skin test site. The chain is made from TRBV3-1 and TRBJ2-7; 9 middle bases align to TRBD1. The receptor's source is an adult in good health. CDR3 sequence: CASSQPGTGSYEQYF. The DNA is TGTGCCAGCAGCCAGCCCGGGACAGGGTCCTACGAGCAGTACTTC.